Here is one T cell receptor (beta chain) with its context. Indicated treatment: roughly 19 received Ad26.COV2.S at low or high dose, single or two shots; roughly five received placebo; per-sample allocation not given. Day 63 following the first vaccine or placebo injection was when the samples were taken. The germline CDR1 and CDR2 sequences are SGHRS and YFSETQ. The CDR3 contains 16 residues. Trimming took 0 bases from V and 5 from J; bases not matched to a gene: 2. This sample is drawn from a study of Ad26.COV2.S vaccination and SARS-CoV-2 variants. This table comes from immunoSEQ multiplex PCR, and its TCRdb copy is limited to in-frame clones, with some not included. In the table there are 380,000 or so clones, approximately 83% of which are singletons.

The receptor was isolated from a person aged 18 to 59 who received the Ad26.COV2.S COVID-19 vaccine or a placebo. The V and J genes are TRBV5-1 and TRBJ2-1; TRBD2 aligns across 13 bases. Sequencing was performed on peripheral blood, taken in a trial of Ad26.COV2.S vaccine versus placebo. The CDR3 is CASSLALAGGDNEQFF. Here the CDR3 DNA reads TGCGCCAGCAGCTTGGCACTAGCGGGAGGGGACAATGAGCAGTTCTTC.